This TCR beta chain came from a study of blood T cell repertoires in COVID-19. Whole-study context: Spain, Italy and the United States supplied samples that represented acute and convalescent COVID-19. In each case, the material was cDNA or gDNA derived from T cells, B-cell-depleted T cells, or PBMCs.

As processed by the authors: How many nucleated cells were present was estimated from reference gene primer amplification. Clones were read by immunoSEQ multiplex PCR, and TCRdb kept only the in-frame ones, dropping some. D and trimming come from the DNA, and the V and J calls and clone size come from that table. The sample consists of 150,000 to 200,000 clones, about three quarters of them appearing once. Germline V gene sequence: CDR1 SGHAT, CDR2 FQDESV (reference sequence). The CDR3 is made up of 13 amino acids. The V segment lost 6 bases and the J segment 0 bases; nucleotides outside the gene matches: 1.

This sequence originates from a man aged 55 to 70 with acute or convalescent COVID-19. The genes are TRBV11-1 and TRBJ2-5; 7 bases line up with TRBD2. Specimen: peripheral blood. Here the CDR3 DNA reads TGTGCCAGCAGTCGGGGGGACCAAGAGACCCAGTACTTC. Residues: CASSRGDQETQYF.